This entry features one T cell receptor (beta chain) sequence. The antigen remains undetermined. The data were obtained in a study of T cell responses to AZD1222 COVID-19 vaccine. Overall study results and limits: The study found vaccine-associated CD4 TCRs spanning spike, dominant at 160-218 and 743-854. There were mostly white British donors and more females than males, and clonal diversity was possibly underestimated. Rises in breadth and depth of Spike-specific TCRs came after two AZD1222 doses. Reports say nearly half of spike-specific TCRs go after unmutated variant regions.

Produced via immunoSEQ multiplex PCR; TCRdb's table is partial and in-frame only. The data hold roughly 67,000 clones, with approximately 90% observed a single time. The CDR3 is 13 residues long. V gave up 4 bases and J gave up 8 bases, with 14 bases separating them. The TCR was taken from an adult in good health. The source was peripheral blood, collected on day 0 of AZD1222 vaccination. This chain links TRBV12-3 or TRBV12-4 with TRBJ1-2; tentative D call: TRBD1 (6 bases). In nucleotides, the CDR3 is TGTGCCAGCAGTTACGGCAGGGGAGAGGGCTACACCTTC. Translating gives CASSYGRGEGYTF.